This T cell receptor beta chain was recorded in a study of PD-L1 blockade in urothelial cancer. Across the whole study: Median T cell yield from blood was 141,255.

Produced via immunoSEQ multiplex PCR; TCRdb's table is partial and in-frame only. The sample holds some 71,000 clones, just under 85% seen once. Time point specified: pretreatment peripheral blood. Germline V CDR1 and CDR2: MDHEN, SYDVKM. Trimming removed 3 bases at V and 1 base at J, with 10 bases between. This CDR3 is 15 amino acids long. The specimen comprised PBMCs, sampled around atezolizumab (anti-PD-L1) treatment. The sequence was collected from a man aged 35-49 years with urothelial cancer. This chain joins TRBV28 and TRBJ1-5, with D perhaps TRBD1 (5 bases). The CDR3 bases are TGTGCCAGCAGTTTGGAGGGACTAAGCAATCAGCCCCAGCATTTT. It specifies CASSLEGLSNQPQHF.